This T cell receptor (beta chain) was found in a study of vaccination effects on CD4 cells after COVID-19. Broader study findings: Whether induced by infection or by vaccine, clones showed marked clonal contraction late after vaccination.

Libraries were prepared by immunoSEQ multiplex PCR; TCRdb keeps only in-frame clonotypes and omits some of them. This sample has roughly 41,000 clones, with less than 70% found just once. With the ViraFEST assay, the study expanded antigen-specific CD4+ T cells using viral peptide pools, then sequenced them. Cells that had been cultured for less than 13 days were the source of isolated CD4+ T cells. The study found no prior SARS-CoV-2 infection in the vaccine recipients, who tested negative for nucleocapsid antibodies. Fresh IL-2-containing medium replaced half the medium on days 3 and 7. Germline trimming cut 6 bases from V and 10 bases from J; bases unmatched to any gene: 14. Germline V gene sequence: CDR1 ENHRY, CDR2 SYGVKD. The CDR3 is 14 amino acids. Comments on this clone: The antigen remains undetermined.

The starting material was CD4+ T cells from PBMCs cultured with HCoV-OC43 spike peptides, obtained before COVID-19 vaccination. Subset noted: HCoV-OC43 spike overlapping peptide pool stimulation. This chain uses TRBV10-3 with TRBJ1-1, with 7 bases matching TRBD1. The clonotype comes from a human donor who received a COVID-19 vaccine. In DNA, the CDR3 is TGTGCCATCAGGGGGGACAGTGCCGGAATCGGAGCTTTCTTT. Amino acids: CAIRGDSAGIGAFF.